The 20 T cell receptor beta chains presented below share a single source sample, sequenced in a study of blood T cells in healthy people across ages. A J-beta primer mix and a sample-barcoded 5' primer were used in a second PCR of about 7 to 11 cycles. TCRdb reprocessed the 5' RACE reads via MiXCR and lists one record per CDR3 protein. The repertoire has about 1.4 million distinct CDR3 sequences, 45% to 70% of them found once; the top ten carry over 6.5%. The material sequenced was blood. The receptors come from a man younger than 35 in good health.

CDR3 region: CAISESGLDRYNEQFF. The CDR3 DNA sequence: TGTGCCATCAGTGAGTCCGGACTAGACAGGTACAATGAGCAGTTCTTC. The gene calls are TRBV10-3 and TRBJ2-1; maybe TRBD2 (7 bases). V dropped 0 bases and J dropped 4 bases, with 13 bases sitting between them. CDR1 is ENHRY and CDR2 is SYGVKD in the germline V gene. The CDR3 totals 16 residues.

The CDR3 sequence is CSVTGQGSSYNEQFF. In nucleotides, the CDR3 is TGCAGTGTCACGGGACAGGGAAGCTCCTACAATGAGCAGTTCTTC. J is TRBJ2-1 and V is TRBV20-1, with 9 bases aligning to TRBD1. Germline CDR1 is DFQATT and CDR2 is SNEGSKA (reference sequence). V gave up 7 bases and J gave up 0 bases; unmatched junction bases: 7. The CDR3 loop spans 15 amino acids.

The chain combines TRBV5-1 with TRBJ2-1, with D maybe TRBD2 (5 bases). V lost 2 bases to trimming and J lost 8 bases, with 17 bases between them. Per the germline V gene, CDR1 is SGHRS and CDR2 is YFSETQ. This CDR3 has 15 amino acids. The CDR3 loop is CASSLLEGQLYEQFF. The CDR3 DNA is TGCGCCAGCAGCTTACTAGAGGGCCAATTGTATGAGCAGTTCTTC. The full variable domain, with the rest looked up from reference TRBV5-1 and TRBJ2-1, is KAGVTQTPRYLIKTRGQQVTLSCSPISGHRSVSWYQQTPGQGLQFLFEYFSETQRNKGNFPGRFSGRQFSNSRSEMNVSTLELGDSALYLCASSLLEGQLYEQFFGPGTRLTVL.

V usage is TRBV7-9 and J usage is TRBJ2-1, with 7 bases fitting TRBD2. The V gene end was trimmed by 8 bases and the J gene end by 0 bases; junction bases not matched to a gene: 7. The CDR3 is 15 residues long. Per germline, CDR1 SEHNR and CDR2 FQNEAQ (reference sequence). The CDR3 region is CASHKAGTSYNEQFF. As DNA, the CDR3 is TGTGCCAGCCACAAAGCGGGGACCTCCTACAATGAGCAGTTCTTC.

J is TRBJ2-1 and V is TRBV6-5; 10 nucleotides line up with TRBD2. With V trimmed by 1 base and J by 5 bases, 5 bases remained unmatched. The CDR3 has 16 residues. Germline V lookup: CDR1 MNHEY, CDR2 SVGAGI. CDR3 loop: CASSYYSGRADNEQFF. The DNA of the CDR3 is TGTGCCAGCAGTTACTACAGCGGGAGGGCCGACAATGAGCAGTTCTTC.

For the CDR3, the DNA is TGTGCCAGCAGTTTAAGGACAGCCTGGGAGTTCTTC. Its protein is CASSLRTAWEFF. The chain uses TRBV12-3 or TRBV12-4 and TRBJ2-1, with D perhaps TRBD1 (6 bases). The CDR3 totals 12 residues. V dropped 2 bases and J dropped 14 bases, with 13 bases sitting between them.

V and J are TRBV5-6 and TRBJ2-1; 8 positions agree with TRBD2. Trimming cost V 1 base and J 11 bases; bases outside gene matches: 11. Germline V gene lookup returns CDR1 SGHDT and CDR2 YYEEEE. This CDR3 spans 15 amino acids. The CDR3 protein is CASSLYTGGSPQQFF. The CDR3 coding sequence is TGTGCCAGCAGCTTGTATACGGGAGGGTCCCCTCAGCAGTTCTTC. Combining the CDR3 with reference TRBV5-6 and TRBJ2-1 gives the whole variable domain DAGVTQSPTHLIKTRGQQVTLRCSPKSGHDTVSWYQQALGQGPQFIFQYYEEEERQRGNFPDRFSGHQFPNYSSELNVNALLLGDSALYLCASSLYTGGSPQQFFGPGTRLTVL.

This chain connects TRBV27 to TRBJ1-4, with D possibly TRBD1 on 5 matching bases. Germline V lookup: CDR1 MNHEY, CDR2 SMNVEV (reference sequence). The V end lost 0 bases, the J end lost 7 bases, and 12 bases lay between the germline ends. The CDR3 runs to 15 residues. The DNA for the CDR3 is TGTGCCAGCAGTTTATCGTGGATTGGGGGTGAAAAACTGTTTTTT. This encodes CASSLSWIGGEKLFF.

This clonotype was observed a few times. The chain has TRBV14 and TRBJ1-4; D is perhaps TRBD1 (5 bases). Trimming pared 4 bases from V and 7 bases from J, leaving 16 bases between. Looked up from germline, CDR1 is SGHDN and CDR2 is FVKESK. The CDR3 runs to 15 residues. The CDR3 DNA reads TGTGCCAGCAGCCTCACCGGGACGGACCCTGAAAAACTGTTTTTT. This sequence encodes CASSLTGTDPEKLFF.

The chain carries TRBV10-1 and TRBJ2-3; 9 nucleotides match TRBD1. V trimming: 7 bases; J trimming: 5 bases; junction bases outside the gene matches: 10. Germline V lookup: CDR1 WNHNN, CDR2 SYGVQD (reference sequence). This CDR3 is built from 15 residues. The chain's CDR3 is CASTRTGASGDTQYF. The CDR3 DNA reads TGCGCCAGCACTAGGACAGGGGCCTCGGGAGATACGCAGTATTTT.

This chain joins TRBV27 and TRBJ2-1; tentatively, D is TRBD1 or TRBD2 (6 bases each). V lost 0 bases and J 7 bases, leaving 19 bases between the germline ends. Germline V CDR1 and CDR2: MNHEY, SMNVEV (reference sequence). The CDR3 has 17 residues. The CDR3 DNA reads TGTGCCAGCAGTTTATCGGGGGGCCGCTATTTGGGAAATGAGCAGTTCTTC. Residues: CASSLSGGRYLGNEQFF.

V usage is TRBV20-1 and J usage is TRBJ2-1; D gene uncertain. V gave up 3 bases and J gave up 7 bases, with 16 bases separating them. The CDR3 runs 14 residues. Germline values: CDR1 DFQATT, CDR2 SNEGSKA (reference sequence). The CDR3 loop is CSASTLTPGNEQFF. The CDR3 DNA sequence: TGCAGTGCTAGTACTCTAACACCTGGGAATGAGCAGTTCTTC.

The chain recombines TRBV20-1 with TRBJ2-2; D not certain. Trimming took off 6 bases at V and 3 bases at J, with 11 bases between the two ends. CDR1 is DFQATT and CDR2 is SNEGSKA in the germline V gene (reference sequence). The CDR3 spans 13 residues. In DNA form, the CDR3 reads TGCAGTGCGTCCGGGTTGGACACCGGGGAGCTGTTTTTT. It yields the protein CSASGLDTGELFF.

This chain uses TRBV20-1 with TRBJ2-1; D may match TRBD1 or TRBD2 (5 bases each). The germline V and J ends were trimmed by 5 bases and 6 bases, with 26 bases remaining between them. CDR3 length: 17 residues. The V gene's germline CDR1 is DFQATT and CDR2 SNEGSKA (reference sequence). CDR3 sequence: CSAAPSTGTSDANEQFF. CDR3 coding DNA: TGCAGTGCTGCCCCCTCAACCGGGACCTCGGACGCCAATGAGCAGTTCTTC.

The genes are TRBV11-2 and TRBJ2-3; D could derive from TRBD1 or TRBD2 (6 bases each). Germline V gives CDR1 SGHAT, CDR2 FQNNGV. With 1 base removed from V and 5 bases from J, the gap between germline ends came to 13 bases. CDR3 size: 15 residues. For the CDR3, the DNA is TGTGCCAGCAGCTTAGTCTGGGGGCGGGAAGATACGCAGTATTTT. It specifies CASSLVWGREDTQYF. The whole variable domain, remainder taken from reference TRBV11-2 and TRBJ2-3, is EAGVAQSPRYKIIEKRQSVAFWCNPISGHATLYWYQQILGQGPKLLIQFQNNGVVDDSQLPKDRFSAERLKGVDSTLKIQPAKLEDSAVYLCASSLVWGREDTQYFGPGTRLTVL.

J is TRBJ2-3 and V is TRBV5-1; either TRBD1 or TRBD2 may fit D (5 bases each). V was cut by 2 bases and J by 1 base, with 14 bases left in between. The CDR3 sequence is 16 residues long. Germline V gene data show CDR1 as SGHRS and CDR2 as YFSETQ. The CDR3 DNA sequence: TGCGCCAGCAGCTTCCGGGACCTGGCTCGCACAGATACGCAGTATTTT. Protein: CASSFRDLARTDTQYF.

V is TRBV20-1 and J is TRBJ2-7; the D gene is possibly TRBD1 (6 bases). This CDR3 comprises 13 residues. Germline CDR1 DFQATT, CDR2 SNEGSKA (reference sequence). V lost 7 bases, J lost 2 bases, and 15 bases lay in between. The CDR3 sequence: CSGEGDNTYEQYF. CDR3 sequence (DNA): TGCAGTGGGGAAGGGGACAATACCTACGAGCAGTACTTC.

A few counts support this clonotype. The junction departs from germline at one end; a sequencing error may be responsible. The chain links TRBV29-1 to TRBJ2-2, with 7 bases matching TRBD1. Germline CDR1 SQVTM, CDR2 ANQGSEA. CDR3 length equals 16 residues. The CDR3 reads CSVEERQGLDTGELFF. The CDR3 nucleotides are TGTAGCGTTGAAGAAAGACAGGGTCTTGACACCGGGGAGCTGTTTTTT.

This sequence joins TRBV20-1 and TRBJ2-7; weak D call: TRBD2 (5 bases). Looked up from germline, CDR1 is DFQATT and CDR2 is SNEGSKA (reference sequence). V lost 5 bases and J 3 bases, leaving 14 bases between the germline ends. The CDR3 is made up of 13 amino acids. CDR3 region: CSAPSRDHYEQYF. In nucleotides, the CDR3 is TGCAGTGCTCCCTCCCGGGATCACTACGAGCAGTACTTC.

The chain is built from TRBV12-3 or TRBV12-4 and TRBJ2-3; 10 bases map to TRBD2. The length of the CDR3 is 17 residues. Trimming cost V 3 bases and J 5 bases; bases outside gene matches: 11. The CDR3 loop reads CASSFAPGAGGLDTQYF. CDR3 coding DNA: TGTGCCAGCAGTTTTGCCCCTGGAGCGGGAGGGCTAGATACGCAGTATTTT.